One sample yielded the 26 T cell receptor beta chains listed below, sequenced in a study of T cells in Graves' hyperthyroidism and ophthalmopathy. TCR beta CDR3 sequences were amplified from RNA transcripts. During a first-round RT-PCR of the TCR CDR3, the HTBI primer set was used. One entry per CDR3 protein results from TCRdb running MiXCR on the multiplex PCR reads. The profile shows some 760,000 distinct CDR3 sequences, around 15% of them singletons. The sequenced material came from blood. Source of these receptors: a woman under 30 with Graves' hyperthyroidism.

J is TRBJ2-1 and V is TRBV25-1; D is uncertain. V lost 3 bases and J 5 bases, leaving 14 bases between the germline ends. Germline-derived CDR1 and CDR2 are MGHDK and SYGVNS. The CDR3 contains 15 residues. CDR3 in DNA: TGTGCCAGCAGTGACCGCGGATCAGATGACAATGAGCAGTTCTTC. It translates to CASSDRGSDDNEQFF.

In its sample, this clonotype was seen many times. This chain links TRBV14 with TRBJ1-1; TRBD1 aligns across 8 bases. V was pared by 1 base and J by 6 bases, with 7 bases of the junction left unmatched. This CDR3 is built from 15 residues. CDR1 and CDR2 (germline): SGHDN, FVKESK. CDR3 sequence reads: CASSQARGQGAEAFF. For the CDR3, the DNA is TGTGCCAGCAGCCAAGCACGCGGACAGGGTGCTGAAGCTTTCTTT.

In its sample, this clonotype was seen a few times. The chain uses TRBV24-1 and TRBJ2-2; a possible D gene is TRBD1 (6 bases). Germline CDR1 is KGHDR and CDR2 is SFDVKD. Deletions cut 3 bases from V and 4 bases from J, with 17 bases between. The CDR3 sequence is 17 residues long. The CDR3 protein is CATSDRTGSTSTGELFF. The CDR3 DNA reads as TGTGCCACCAGTGATAGAACAGGGTCTACATCCACCGGGGAGCTGTTTTTT.

The gene calls are TRBV7-3 and TRBJ2-1; 10 positions match TRBD1. The CDR3 runs 15 residues. Germline CDR1 is SGHTA and CDR2 is FQGTGA. Trimming cost V 5 bases and J 6 bases; bases outside gene matches: 7. CDR3 sequence reads: CASSTRQGAFNEQFF. CDR3 DNA sequence: TGTGCCAGCAGCACCCGACAGGGGGCTTTCAATGAGCAGTTCTTC. The variable domain in full, with the rest retrieved from reference TRBV7-3 and TRBJ2-1, is GAGVSQTPSNKVTEKGKYVELRCDPISGHTALYWYRQSLGQGPEFLIYFQGTGAADDSGLPNDRFFAVRPEGSVSTLKIQRTERGDSAVYLCASSTRQGAFNEQFFGPGTRLTVL.

J is TRBJ2-2 and V is TRBV7-9; 8 nucleotides match TRBD2. The CDR3 sequence is 15 residues long. The germline V gene encodes CDR1 SEHNR and CDR2 FQNEAQ (reference sequence). V lost 1 base to trimming and J lost 3 bases; unmatched junction nucleotides: 1. The CDR3 sequence is CASSLGAGDTGELFF. The CDR3 DNA follows: TGTGCCAGCAGCTTAGGAGCGGGAGACACCGGGGAGCTGTTTTTT.

This clonotype was recorded a few times. This chain connects TRBV7-9 to TRBJ1-4, with a possible D match to TRBD1 (6 bases). V was clipped by 5 bases and J by 5 bases, with 15 bases between them. In germline, CDR1 is SEHNR, CDR2 FQNEAQ (reference sequence). The CDR3 has 15 residues. CDR3 in amino acids: CASSRLTGGNEKLFF. The CDR3 DNA reads as TGTGCCAGCAGCCGATTGACAGGCGGCAATGAAAAACTGTTTTTT.

This clonotype appeared a few times. The CDR3 loop is CASSFGAVLGRIDTQYF. For the CDR3, the DNA is TGTGCCAGCAGTTTTGGGGCCGTGCTTGGACGGATAGATACGCAGTATTTT. The chain is built from TRBV12-3 or TRBV12-4 and TRBJ2-3, with a possible D match to TRBD1 (5 bases). The V end was cut by 3 bases, the J end by 5 bases, with 21 bases between. This CDR3 is 17 amino acids long.

Only a few counts were recorded for this clonotype. This chain uses TRBV27 with TRBJ2-5, with 8 bases fitting TRBD2. The CDR3 consists of 15 residues. Per the germline V gene, CDR1 is MNHEY and CDR2 is SMNVEV (reference sequence). V lost 4 bases, J lost 4 bases, and 8 bases stayed unmatched. CDR3 DNA: TGTGCCAGCAGTTCGATAAGCGGGAGAGGAGAGACCCAGTACTTC. This translates into CASSSISGRGETQYF.

The chain is built from TRBV6-1 and TRBJ1-5; 7 nucleotides agree with TRBD1. CDR3 length equals 15 residues. Germline lookup yields CDR1 MNHNS and CDR2 SASEGT. After removal of 2 bases from V and 4 bases from J, the junction contained 5 bases not matched to a gene. CDR3 in DNA: TGTGCCAGCAGTGAATCGGGACAGCCTAATCAGCCCCAGCATTTT. Its protein is CASSESGQPNQPQHF.

Many counts were recorded for this clonotype. The chain has TRBV2 and TRBJ1-2; D remains unclear. The germline V gene encodes CDR1 SNHLY and CDR2 FYNNEI. CDR3 length equals 13 residues. Trimming removed 6 bases at V and 0 bases at J, with 8 bases between. CDR3 residues: CASSPETNYGYTF. CDR3 DNA sequence: TGTGCCAGCAGCCCAGAGACTAACTATGGCTACACCTTC.

The chain links TRBV6-5 to TRBJ2-7; the D is unclear. The J call is in doubt because the DNA end fits TRBJ2-1 better. The CDR3 totals 14 residues. Germline CDR1 reads MNHEY; CDR2 reads SVGAGI. The CDR3 coding sequence is TGTGCCAGCAGTTCTACTGTAAGATCCTACGAGCAGTTCTTC. Protein product: CASSSTVRSYEQFF.

In this sample, this clonotype turned up many times. The chain carries TRBV11-3 and TRBJ1-1; 10 bases line up with TRBD1. After removal of 5 bases from V and 3 bases from J, the junction contained 24 bases not matched to a gene. The CDR3 consists of 21 residues. Germline CDR1 reads SGHNT; CDR2 reads YENEEA. The CDR3 bases are TGTGCCAGCAGCCCTACCCGACAGGGGGCGGGTATTAGGATGTGGGACACTGAAGCTTTCTTT. As protein: CASSPTRQGAGIRMWDTEAFF.

This clonotype was seen only once. The junction departs from germline at one end; a sequencing error may be responsible. V gene TRBV12-3 or TRBV12-4 combines with J gene TRBJ2-7; possibly TRBD1 for D (6 bases). This CDR3 is 16 amino acids long. The CDR3 is CASSFVGAVSSYERYF. The CDR3 DNA is TGTGCCAGCAGTTTTGTGGGGGCCGTAAGCTCCTACGAGCGGTACTTC.

V is TRBV25-1 and J is TRBJ1-1; perhaps TRBD1 as D (5 bases). Germline loops: CDR1 MGHDK, CDR2 SYGVNS. The CDR3 sequence is 12 residues long. Trimming stripped 7 bases from V and 10 bases from J, with 16 bases between. CDR3 DNA sequence: TGTGCCAGCACTACTACGGGGGTAGGAGCTTTCTTT. Encoded protein: CASTTTGVGAFF.

Many counts were recorded for this clonotype. This sequence joins TRBV7-8 and TRBJ1-5, with D tentatively TRBD1 (6 bases). There are 17 residues in the CDR3. The V end lost 0 bases, the J end lost 3 bases, and 15 bases lay between the germline ends. Germline V gene sequence: CDR1 SGHVS, CDR2 FQNEAQ. The CDR3 nucleotides read TGTGCCAGCAGCTTAGCCCCCGGGACACTCTACAATCAGCCCCAGCATTTT. It translates to CASSLAPGTLYNQPQHF.

This clonotype was seen many times. V is TRBV2 and J is TRBJ2-7, with 8 bases fitting TRBD2. This CDR3 is 12 amino acids long. V lost 11 bases, J lost 3 bases, and 6 bases stayed unmatched. Germline loops: CDR1 SNHLY, CDR2 FYNNEI. The CDR3 sequence: CAGREDNYEQYF. The CDR3, as DNA: TGTGCCGGGCGGGAGGATAACTACGAGCAGTACTTC.

This clonotype was observed many times. The genes are TRBV2 and TRBJ1-2; D perhaps matches TRBD1 (6 bases). V was shortened by 11 bases and J by 6 bases, with 19 bases between the two germline ends. The CDR3 spans 13 residues. From germline, CDR1 is SNHLY and CDR2 FYNNEI. The CDR3 loop is CASTTRGRDGYTF. The CDR3 DNA reads TGTGCCTCAACGACGCGGGGGCGGGATGGCTACACCTTC.

This clonotype came up a few times. The chain employs TRBV28 and TRBJ2-7, with a possible D match to TRBD2 (6 bases). CDR1 and CDR2 from the germline V gene are MDHEN and SYDVKM. V was trimmed by 7 bases and J by 0 bases, leaving 13 bases between them. The CDR3 length is 14 residues. In DNA, the CDR3 is TGTGCCAGCACGGGGAGGATGCACTCCTACGAGCAGTACTTC. Residues: CASTGRMHSYEQYF.

This rearrangement joins TRBV19 to TRBJ1-1; D gene unclear. Germline loops: CDR1 LNHDA, CDR2 SQIVND (reference sequence). The germline V and J ends were trimmed by 7 bases and 1 base, with 4 bases remaining between them. This CDR3 region has 11 residues. CDR3 DNA: TGTGCCAGTATTTGGAACACTGAAGCTTTCTTT. The encoded protein is CASIWNTEAFF.

This clonotype was recorded many times. The V and J genes are TRBV7-9 and TRBJ2-5, with 16 positions matching TRBD2. The germline V gene encodes CDR1 SEHNR and CDR2 FQNEAQ (reference sequence). Trimming removed 3 bases from V and 5 bases from J; junction bases left unmatched: 6. The CDR3 spans 17 residues. The CDR3 here is CASSLGLAGGPGETQYF. CDR3 coding DNA: TGTGCCAGCAGCTTGGGACTAGCGGGAGGGCCCGGGGAGACCCAGTACTTC. Combining the CDR3 with reference TRBV7-9 and TRBJ2-5 gives the whole variable domain DTGVSQNPRHKITKRGQNVTFRCDPISEHNRLYWYRQTLGQGPEFLTYFQNEAQLEKSRLLSDRFSAERPKGSFSTLEIQRTEQGDSAMYLCASSLGLAGGPGETQYFGPGTRLLVL.

The table lists this clonotype with many counts. This sequence joins TRBV6-2 or TRBV6-3 and TRBJ2-1, with TRBD2 matching 7 bases. Germline trimming cut 6 bases from V and 1 base from J; bases unmatched to any gene: 9. The CDR3 has 16 amino acids. Germline CDR1 MNHEY, CDR2 SVGEGT. CDR3: CASSPPGRLSYNEQFF. DNA for the CDR3: TGTGCCAGCAGCCCCCCCGGGAGGCTATCCTACAATGAGCAGTTCTTC.

This clonotype was detected many times. The CDR3 reads CASSEWQAATEAFF. CDR3 sequence (DNA): TGTGCCAGCAGTGAATGGCAGGCGGCCACTGAAGCTTTCTTT. This chain joins TRBV6-1 and TRBJ1-1, with no clear D. This CDR3 comprises 14 residues. With 2 bases removed from V and 4 bases from J, the gap between germline ends came to 11 bases. Per germline, CDR1 MNHNS and CDR2 SASEGT.

V gene TRBV4-3 combines with J gene TRBJ2-7; D may be TRBD1 (6 bases). The CDR3 spans 17 residues. Germline V CDR1 and CDR2: LGHNA, YSLEER. The V end lost 0 bases, the J end lost 3 bases, and 18 bases lay between the germline ends. DNA of the CDR3: TGCGCCAGCAGCCAAGATAGATGGGGGCGGGTCGGCTACGAGCAGTACTTC. Translation gives CASSQDRWGRVGYEQYF.

This clonotype was counted at least ten times. V and J are TRBV6-5 and TRBJ2-7; D not certain. Trimming shortened V by 0 bases and J by 4 bases, and 16 bases separated the two germline ends. Germline V gene sequence: CDR1 MNHEY, CDR2 SVGAGI. This CDR3 is built from 16 residues. CDR3 DNA sequence: TGTGCCAGCAGTTACTCGGCCTCCTCGCTCCCTTACGAGCAGTACTTC. Its protein product is CASSYSASSLPYEQYF.

This chain joins TRBV20-1 and TRBJ1-2, with D unresolved. The CDR3 covers 12 residues. Germline V lookup: CDR1 DFQATT, CDR2 SNEGSKA (reference sequence). V lost 5 bases and J 2 bases, leaving 9 bases between the germline ends. The chain's CDR3 is CSAVTGNYGYTF. As DNA, the CDR3 is TGCAGTGCTGTGACGGGAAACTATGGCTACACCTTC.

The chain combines TRBV6-1 with TRBJ2-3; either TRBD1 or TRBD2 may supply D (5 bases each). The CDR3 loop spans 18 amino acids. Trimming removed 6 bases from V and 2 bases from J, with 24 bases in between. From germline, CDR1 is MNHNS and CDR2 SASEGT. CDR3 sequence (DNA): TGTGCCAGCAGCCCTCCCGTGGGACGGCTCGGACCCACAGATACGCAGTATTTT. Residues: CASSPPVGRLGPTDTQYF.